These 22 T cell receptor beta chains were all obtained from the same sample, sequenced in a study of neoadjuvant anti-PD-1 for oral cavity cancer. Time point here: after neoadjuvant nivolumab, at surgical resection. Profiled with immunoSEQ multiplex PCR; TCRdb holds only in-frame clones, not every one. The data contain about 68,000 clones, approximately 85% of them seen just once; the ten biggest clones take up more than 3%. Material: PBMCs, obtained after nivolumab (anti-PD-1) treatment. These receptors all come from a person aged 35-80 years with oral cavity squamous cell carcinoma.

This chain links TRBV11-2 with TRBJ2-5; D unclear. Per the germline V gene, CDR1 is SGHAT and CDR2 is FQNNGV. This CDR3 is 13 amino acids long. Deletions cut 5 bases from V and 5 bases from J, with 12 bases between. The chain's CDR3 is CASSPPTRETQYF. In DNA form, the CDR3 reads TGTGCCAGCAGCCCACCAACCAGGGAGACCCAGTACTTC.

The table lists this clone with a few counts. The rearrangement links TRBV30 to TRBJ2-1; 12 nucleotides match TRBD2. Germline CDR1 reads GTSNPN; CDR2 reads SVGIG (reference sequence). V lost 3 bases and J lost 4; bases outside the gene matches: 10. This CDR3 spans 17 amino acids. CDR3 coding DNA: TGTGCCTGGAGGCCCCGGACTAGCGGGACCCTTTACAATGAGCAGTTCTTC. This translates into CAWRPRTSGTLYNEQFF. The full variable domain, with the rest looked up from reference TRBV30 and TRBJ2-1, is SQTIHQWPATLVQPVGSPLSLECTVEGTSNPNLYWYRQAAGRGLQLLFYSVGIGQISSEVPQNLSASRPQDRQFILSSKKLLLSDSGFYLCAWRPRTSGTLYNEQFFGPGTRLTVL.

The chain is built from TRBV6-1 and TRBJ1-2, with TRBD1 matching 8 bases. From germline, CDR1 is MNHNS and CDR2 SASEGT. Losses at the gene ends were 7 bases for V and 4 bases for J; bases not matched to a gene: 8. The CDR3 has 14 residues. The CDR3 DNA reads TGTGCCAGCACGACAGACAGGGGTGGCTATGGCTACACCTTC. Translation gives CASTTDRGGYGYTF.

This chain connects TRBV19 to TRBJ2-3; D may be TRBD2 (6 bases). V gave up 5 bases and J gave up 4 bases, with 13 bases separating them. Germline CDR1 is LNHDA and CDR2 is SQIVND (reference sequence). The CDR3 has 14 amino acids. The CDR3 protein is CASSPPGGPDTQYF. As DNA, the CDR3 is TGTGCCAGTAGTCCGCCCGGGGGACCAGATACGCAGTATTTT. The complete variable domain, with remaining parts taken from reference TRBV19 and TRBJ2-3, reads DGGITQSPKYLFRKEGQNVTLSCEQNLNHDAMYWYRQDPGQGLRLIYYSQIVNDFQKGDIAEGYSVSREKKESFPLTVTSAQKNPTAFYLCASSPPGGPDTQYFGPGTRLTVL.

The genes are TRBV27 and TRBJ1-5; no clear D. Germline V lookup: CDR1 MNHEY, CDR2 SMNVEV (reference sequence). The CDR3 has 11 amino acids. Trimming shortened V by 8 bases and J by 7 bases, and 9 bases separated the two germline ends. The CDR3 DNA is TGTGCCAGCTCCATGGGACAGCCCCAGCATTTT. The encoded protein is CASSMGQPQHF.

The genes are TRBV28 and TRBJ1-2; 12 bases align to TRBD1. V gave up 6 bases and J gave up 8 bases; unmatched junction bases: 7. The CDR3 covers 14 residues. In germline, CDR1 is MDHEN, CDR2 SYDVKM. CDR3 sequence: CASSGAGTGGGYTF. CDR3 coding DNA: TGTGCCAGCAGCGGCGCAGGGACAGGGGGCGGCTACACCTTC.

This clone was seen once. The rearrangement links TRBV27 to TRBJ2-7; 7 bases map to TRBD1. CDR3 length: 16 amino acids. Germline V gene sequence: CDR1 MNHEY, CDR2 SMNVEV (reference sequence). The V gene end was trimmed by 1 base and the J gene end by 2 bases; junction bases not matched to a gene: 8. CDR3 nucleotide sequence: TGTGCCAGCAGTTTATTCCAAAGGGGGCAGGCCTACGAGCAGTACTTC. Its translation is CASSLFQRGQAYEQYF.

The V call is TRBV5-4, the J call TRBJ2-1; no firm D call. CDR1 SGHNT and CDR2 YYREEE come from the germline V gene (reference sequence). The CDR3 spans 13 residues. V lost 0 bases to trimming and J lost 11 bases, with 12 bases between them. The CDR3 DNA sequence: TGTGCCAGCAGCTTGGCCGGCCACCCGCAGCAGTTCTTC. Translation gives CASSLAGHPQQFF.

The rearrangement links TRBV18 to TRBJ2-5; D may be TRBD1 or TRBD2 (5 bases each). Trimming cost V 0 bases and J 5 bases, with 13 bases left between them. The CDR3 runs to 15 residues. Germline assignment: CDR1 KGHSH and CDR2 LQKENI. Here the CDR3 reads CASSPPGRWGETQYF. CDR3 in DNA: TGTGCCAGCTCACCACCGGGTCGATGGGGGGAGACCCAGTACTTC.

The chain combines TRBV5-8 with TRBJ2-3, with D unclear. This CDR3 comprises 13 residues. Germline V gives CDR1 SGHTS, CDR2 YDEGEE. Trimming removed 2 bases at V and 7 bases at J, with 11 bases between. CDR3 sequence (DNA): TGTGCCAGCAGCTTAGGAAGAAAAAATACGCAGTATTTT. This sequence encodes CASSLGRKNTQYF.

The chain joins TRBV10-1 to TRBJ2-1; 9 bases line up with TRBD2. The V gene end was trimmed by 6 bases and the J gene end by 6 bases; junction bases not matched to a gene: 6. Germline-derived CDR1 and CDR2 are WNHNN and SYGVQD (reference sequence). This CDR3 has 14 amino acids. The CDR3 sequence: CASSEFSGSNEQFF. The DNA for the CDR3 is TGCGCCAGCAGCGAATTTAGCGGGAGCAATGAGCAGTTCTTC.

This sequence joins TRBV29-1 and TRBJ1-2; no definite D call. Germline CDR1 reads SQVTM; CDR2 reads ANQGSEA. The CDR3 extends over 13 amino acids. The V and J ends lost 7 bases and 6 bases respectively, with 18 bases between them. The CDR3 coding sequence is TGCAGCGCCTCGACACCTAGGGTCAATGGCTACACCTTC. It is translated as CSASTPRVNGYTF.

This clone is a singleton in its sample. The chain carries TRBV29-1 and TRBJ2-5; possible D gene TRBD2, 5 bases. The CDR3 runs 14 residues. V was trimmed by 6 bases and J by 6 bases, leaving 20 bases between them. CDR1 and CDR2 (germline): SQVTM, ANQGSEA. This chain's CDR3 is CSVAETERGKTQYF. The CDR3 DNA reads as TGCAGCGTGGCCGAGACGGAAAGAGGGAAGACCCAGTACTTC.

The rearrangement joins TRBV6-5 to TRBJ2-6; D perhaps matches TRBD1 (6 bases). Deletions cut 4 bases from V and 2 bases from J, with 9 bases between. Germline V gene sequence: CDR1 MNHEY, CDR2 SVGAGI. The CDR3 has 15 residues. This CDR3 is CASSFRQAGANVLTF. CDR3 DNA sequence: TGTGCCAGCAGTTTCCGACAGGCTGGGGCCAACGTCCTGACTTTC.

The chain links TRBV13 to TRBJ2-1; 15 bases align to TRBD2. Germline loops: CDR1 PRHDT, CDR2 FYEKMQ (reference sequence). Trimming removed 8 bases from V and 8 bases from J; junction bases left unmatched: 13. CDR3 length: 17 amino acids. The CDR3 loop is CASSPRGGLAGGHEQFF. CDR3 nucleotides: TGTGCCAGCTCCCCAAGGGGGGGACTAGCGGGAGGTCATGAGCAGTTCTTC.

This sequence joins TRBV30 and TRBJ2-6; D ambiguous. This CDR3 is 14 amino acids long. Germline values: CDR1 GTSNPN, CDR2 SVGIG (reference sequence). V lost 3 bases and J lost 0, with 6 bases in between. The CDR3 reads CAWRTFSGANVLTF. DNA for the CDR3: TGTGCCTGGAGAACCTTCTCTGGGGCCAACGTCCTGACTTTC.

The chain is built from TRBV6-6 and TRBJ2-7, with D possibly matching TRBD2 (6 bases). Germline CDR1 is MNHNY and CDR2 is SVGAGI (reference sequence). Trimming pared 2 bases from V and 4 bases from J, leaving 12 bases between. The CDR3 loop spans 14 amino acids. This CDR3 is CASSYGTLGYEQYF. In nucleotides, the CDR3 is TGTGCCAGCAGTTACGGGACTCTGGGTTACGAGCAGTACTTC.

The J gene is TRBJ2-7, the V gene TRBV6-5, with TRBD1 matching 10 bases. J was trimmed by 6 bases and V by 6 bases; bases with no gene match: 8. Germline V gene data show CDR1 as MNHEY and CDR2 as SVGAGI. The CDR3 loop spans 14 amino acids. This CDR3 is CASRRGQGTAEQYF. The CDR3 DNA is TGTGCCAGCAGAAGGGGACAGGGGACCGCCGAGCAGTACTTC.

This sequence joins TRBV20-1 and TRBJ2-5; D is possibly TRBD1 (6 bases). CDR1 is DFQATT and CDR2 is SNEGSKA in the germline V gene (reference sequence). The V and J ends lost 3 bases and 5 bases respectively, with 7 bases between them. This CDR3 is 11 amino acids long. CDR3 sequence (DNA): TGCAGTGCTAGTGACAGGGAGACCCAGTACTTC. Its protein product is CSASDRETQYF.

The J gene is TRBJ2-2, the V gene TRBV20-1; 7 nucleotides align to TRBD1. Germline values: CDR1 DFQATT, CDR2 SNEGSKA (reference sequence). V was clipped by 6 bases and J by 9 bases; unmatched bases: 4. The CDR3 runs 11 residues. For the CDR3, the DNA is TGCAGTGCCCCGACAGGGCGGGAGCTGTTTTTT. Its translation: CSAPTGRELFF.

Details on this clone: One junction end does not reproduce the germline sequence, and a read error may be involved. CDR3 DNA sequence: TGTGCTAGCAGCTTAGGAGTCAGAGAGACCCAGTACTTC. It is translated as CASSLGVRETQYF. The chain couples TRBV7-7 to TRBJ2-5, with D hard to call. The CDR3 contains 13 residues. CDR1 is SSHAT, CDR2 FNYEAQ, per germline (reference sequence). Full variable domain (rest looked up from reference TRBV7-7 and TRBJ2-5): GAGVSQSPRYKVTKRGQDVTLRCDPISSHATLYWYQQALGQGPEFLTYFNYEAQPDKSGLPSDRFSAERPEGSISTLTIQRTEQRDSAMYRCASSLGVRETQYFGPGTRLLVL.

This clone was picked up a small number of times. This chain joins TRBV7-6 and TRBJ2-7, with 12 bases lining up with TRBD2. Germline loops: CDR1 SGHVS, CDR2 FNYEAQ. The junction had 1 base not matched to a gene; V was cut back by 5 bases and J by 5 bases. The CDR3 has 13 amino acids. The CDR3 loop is CASSRLAGDEQYF. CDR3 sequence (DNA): TGTGCCAGCAGCAGACTAGCGGGGGACGAGCAGTACTTC.